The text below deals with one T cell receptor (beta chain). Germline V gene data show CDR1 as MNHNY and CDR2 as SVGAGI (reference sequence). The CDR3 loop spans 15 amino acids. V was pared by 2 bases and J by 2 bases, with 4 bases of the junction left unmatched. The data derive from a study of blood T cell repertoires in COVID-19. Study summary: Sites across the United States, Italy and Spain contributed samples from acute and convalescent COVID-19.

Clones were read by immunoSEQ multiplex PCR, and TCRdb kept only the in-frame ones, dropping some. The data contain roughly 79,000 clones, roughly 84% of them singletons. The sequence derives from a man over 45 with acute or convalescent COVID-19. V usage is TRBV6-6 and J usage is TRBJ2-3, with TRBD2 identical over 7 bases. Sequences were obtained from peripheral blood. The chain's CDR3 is CASSYPREYTDTQYF. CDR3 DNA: TGTGCCAGCAGTTACCCGCGGGAGTACACAGATACGCAGTATTTT.